These 9 T cell receptor beta chains were sequenced from one sample in a study of shared clonotypes between healthy human individuals. Produced via immunoSEQ multiplex PCR; TCRdb's table is partial and in-frame only. Of about 2.1 million clones listed, 90% to 95% are singletons. Naive CD8 cells lacked CD45RO, underwent positive selection for CCR7 and left out terminally differentiated effector memory CD45RA+ cells. The sequenced material came from naive CD8+ T cells from PBMCs. All receptors come from a man aged 18 to 29 in good health. Some clones in this sample may be carry-over from other donors' samples.

V gene TRBV14 combines with J gene TRBJ2-4; D ambiguous. Trimming stripped 5 bases from V and 9 bases from J, with 11 bases between. The CDR3 spans 12 residues. The germline CDR1 and CDR2 sequences are SGHDN and FVKESK. Here the CDR3 reads CASSDTSSIQYF. The DNA of the CDR3 is TGTGCCAGCAGCGATACTTCAAGCATTCAGTACTTC. Full variable domain (missing parts from reference TRBV14 and TRBJ2-4): EAGVTQFPSHSVIEKGQTVTLRCDPISGHDNLYWYRRVMGKEIKFLLHFVKESKQDESGMPNNRFLAERTGGTYSTLKVQPAELEDSGVYFCASSDTSSIQYFGAGTRLSVL.

The chain couples TRBV5-1 to TRBJ2-3; 8 bases map to TRBD2. This CDR3 has 14 residues. V trimming: 5 bases; J trimming: 2 bases; junction bases outside the gene matches: 4. Germline V gene lookup returns CDR1 SGHRS and CDR2 YFSETQ. CDR3 loop: CASRTSGYTDTQYF. The CDR3 DNA follows: TGCGCCAGCAGAACTAGCGGTTACACAGATACGCAGTATTTT.

The rearrangement uses TRBV4-1 and TRBJ2-4; D may be TRBD1 or TRBD2 (5 bases each). Germline V gene lookup returns CDR1 MGHRA and CDR2 YSYEKL. With 4 bases removed from V and 9 bases from J, the gap between germline ends came to 22 bases. The CDR3 runs to 16 residues. This CDR3 reads CASSRPPRGPEGIQYF. The CDR3 nucleotides are TGCGCCAGCAGCCGCCCGCCTCGGGGCCCGGAAGGCATTCAGTACTTC.

The chain employs TRBV7-3 and TRBJ2-1, with D maybe TRBD2 (5 bases). Germline V CDR1 and CDR2: SGHTA, FQGTGA. The germline V and J ends were trimmed by 2 bases and 0 bases, with 14 bases remaining between them. This CDR3 contains 17 residues. The CDR3 here is CASSLPYSGSSYNEQFF. The CDR3 DNA sequence: TGTGCCAGCAGCTTACCCTACTCGGGGAGCTCCTACAATGAGCAGTTCTTC.

About this clone itself: The same CDR3 arises from other DNA sequences in this sample as well. This chain links TRBV9 with TRBJ2-7; 11 nucleotides match TRBD1. CDR3 length: 15 amino acids. Germline-derived CDR1 and CDR2 are SGDLS and YYNGEE. V lost 0 bases to trimming and J lost 3 bases; unmatched junction nucleotides: 2. The CDR3 DNA follows: TGTGCCAGCAGCGTAGAGGGGACAGGGGGCTACGAGCAGTACTTC. Its translation is CASSVEGTGGYEQYF.

V is TRBV27 and J is TRBJ1-1; 9 bases agree with TRBD1. From germline, CDR1 is MNHEY and CDR2 SMNVEV (reference sequence). This CDR3 has 15 residues. J lost 2 bases, V lost 7 bases, and 8 bases had no gene match. The CDR3 DNA reads TGTGCCAGCACTCCCGGGACAGGGAAAAACACTGAAGCTTTCTTT. Protein sequence: CASTPGTGKNTEAFF.

This chain links TRBV6-5 with TRBJ2-3; 12 bases fit TRBD1. There are 16 residues in the CDR3. Germline CDR1 and CDR2: MNHEY and SVGAGI. Germline trimming cut 2 bases from V and 4 bases from J; bases unmatched to any gene: 4. CDR3 coding DNA: TGTGCCAGCAGTTACCCTGGGACAGGGGGCCCAGATACGCAGTATTTT. Its translation is CASSYPGTGGPDTQYF.

The chain carries TRBV27 and TRBJ2-5, with 10 nucleotides matching TRBD2. Germline CDR1 reads MNHEY; CDR2 reads SMNVEV (reference sequence). V lost 6 bases and J lost 5; bases outside the gene matches: 9. This CDR3 has 15 amino acids. The CDR3 loop reads CASSPERGGRETQYF. The CDR3, as DNA: TGTGCCAGCAGCCCAGAGCGGGGGGGGCGGGAGACCCAGTACTTC.

The CDR3 DNA is TGTGCCAGCAGCTTGGGCAGAGGCCCAGATACGCAGTATTTT. It codes for CASSLGRGPDTQYF. This rearrangement joins TRBV28 to TRBJ2-3; no clear D gene. The CDR3 is 14 residues long. Germline V CDR1 and CDR2: MDHEN, SYDVKM. V lost 6 bases to trimming and J lost 4 bases, with 14 bases between them.